The rows below give T cell receptor beta chains drawn from one sample of a study of post-analysis software for immune sequencing data. TCRdb reanalysed the PCR reads using MiXCR and keeps one entry per CDR3 protein. This sample has about 770,000 distinct CDR3 sequences; 46% occur once, and the top ten carry around 4.7%. Sequencing used blood. These receptors were obtained from a girl under 18 with multiple sclerosis. Both conserved end residues are part of each CDR3. Fields, in order: D gene, clone size, J gene, V gene, CDR3 DNA, CDR3 protein. The D gene is left open where the match is weak. Where a row states a size, it is once, few, many or the class of an expanded clone; other rows omit it.

-	-	TRBJ2-3	TRBV7-7	TGTGCTAGCAGCTTAAGTTTCCCCTATGGTACGCAGTATTTT	CASSLSFPYGTQYF
TRBD1	-	TRBJ2-1	TRBV20-1	TGCAGTGCTAGAGAAAGGTGGGACAGGGGGAATGAGCAGTTCTTC	CSARERWDRGNEQFF
-	-	TRBJ1-1	TRBV6-5	TGTGCCAGCAGTCACAGGCAGGGCAGGAGGACAGCTGAAGCTTTCTTT	CASSHRQGRRTAEAFF
-	once	TRBJ1-1	TRBV7-3	TGTGCCAGCAGCGCAGACCCCATGAACACTGAAGCTTTCTTT	CASSADPMNTEAFF
TRBD2	-	TRBJ2-7	TRBV12-3/TRBV12-4	TGTGCCAGCAGTTTAGGGTCGAAGGTAGCGGGTAGTCGCAAGGGCGAGCAGTACTTC	CASSLGSKVAGSRKGEQYF
-	few	TRBJ2-7	TRBV12-3/TRBV12-4	TGTGCCAGCAGCCAAGTCACCCACGAGCAGTACTTC	CASSQVTHEQYF
TRBD2	few	TRBJ2-5	TRBV6-1	TGTGCCAGCAGTGCCTTGAAGAGGCTAGCGGCCATCCAAGAGACCCAGTACTTC	CASSALKRLAAIQETQYF
-	-	TRBJ2-7	TRBV7-2	TGTGCCAGCAGCTTAAGGGGGGCCTTCCTCTACGAGCAGTACTTC	CASSLRGAFLYEQYF
TRBD1	-	TRBJ2-7	TRBV6-2/TRBV6-3	TGTGCCAGCAGAACCGGGACAGCCTACGAGCAGTACTTC	CASRTGTAYEQYF
TRBD1	few	TRBJ2-1	TRBV24-1	TGTGCCACCAGTGGGACAGGGGTTGATTCCTACAATGAGCAGTTCTTC	CATSGTGVDSYNEQFF
-	-	TRBJ2-7	TRBV20-1	TGCAGTGCTAGGCGACCCGTAATCCACGAGCAGTACTTC	CSARRPVIHEQYF
TRBD1	few	TRBJ2-7	TRBV20-1	TGCAGTGCTAGGTCCCCGACAGGGAGTAACTACGAGCAGTACTTC	CSARSPTGSNYEQYF
TRBD2	-	TRBJ2-1	TRBV24-1	TGTGCCACCGCCGGGACTAGCAAAAACAATGAGCAGTTCTTC	CATAGTSKNNEQFF